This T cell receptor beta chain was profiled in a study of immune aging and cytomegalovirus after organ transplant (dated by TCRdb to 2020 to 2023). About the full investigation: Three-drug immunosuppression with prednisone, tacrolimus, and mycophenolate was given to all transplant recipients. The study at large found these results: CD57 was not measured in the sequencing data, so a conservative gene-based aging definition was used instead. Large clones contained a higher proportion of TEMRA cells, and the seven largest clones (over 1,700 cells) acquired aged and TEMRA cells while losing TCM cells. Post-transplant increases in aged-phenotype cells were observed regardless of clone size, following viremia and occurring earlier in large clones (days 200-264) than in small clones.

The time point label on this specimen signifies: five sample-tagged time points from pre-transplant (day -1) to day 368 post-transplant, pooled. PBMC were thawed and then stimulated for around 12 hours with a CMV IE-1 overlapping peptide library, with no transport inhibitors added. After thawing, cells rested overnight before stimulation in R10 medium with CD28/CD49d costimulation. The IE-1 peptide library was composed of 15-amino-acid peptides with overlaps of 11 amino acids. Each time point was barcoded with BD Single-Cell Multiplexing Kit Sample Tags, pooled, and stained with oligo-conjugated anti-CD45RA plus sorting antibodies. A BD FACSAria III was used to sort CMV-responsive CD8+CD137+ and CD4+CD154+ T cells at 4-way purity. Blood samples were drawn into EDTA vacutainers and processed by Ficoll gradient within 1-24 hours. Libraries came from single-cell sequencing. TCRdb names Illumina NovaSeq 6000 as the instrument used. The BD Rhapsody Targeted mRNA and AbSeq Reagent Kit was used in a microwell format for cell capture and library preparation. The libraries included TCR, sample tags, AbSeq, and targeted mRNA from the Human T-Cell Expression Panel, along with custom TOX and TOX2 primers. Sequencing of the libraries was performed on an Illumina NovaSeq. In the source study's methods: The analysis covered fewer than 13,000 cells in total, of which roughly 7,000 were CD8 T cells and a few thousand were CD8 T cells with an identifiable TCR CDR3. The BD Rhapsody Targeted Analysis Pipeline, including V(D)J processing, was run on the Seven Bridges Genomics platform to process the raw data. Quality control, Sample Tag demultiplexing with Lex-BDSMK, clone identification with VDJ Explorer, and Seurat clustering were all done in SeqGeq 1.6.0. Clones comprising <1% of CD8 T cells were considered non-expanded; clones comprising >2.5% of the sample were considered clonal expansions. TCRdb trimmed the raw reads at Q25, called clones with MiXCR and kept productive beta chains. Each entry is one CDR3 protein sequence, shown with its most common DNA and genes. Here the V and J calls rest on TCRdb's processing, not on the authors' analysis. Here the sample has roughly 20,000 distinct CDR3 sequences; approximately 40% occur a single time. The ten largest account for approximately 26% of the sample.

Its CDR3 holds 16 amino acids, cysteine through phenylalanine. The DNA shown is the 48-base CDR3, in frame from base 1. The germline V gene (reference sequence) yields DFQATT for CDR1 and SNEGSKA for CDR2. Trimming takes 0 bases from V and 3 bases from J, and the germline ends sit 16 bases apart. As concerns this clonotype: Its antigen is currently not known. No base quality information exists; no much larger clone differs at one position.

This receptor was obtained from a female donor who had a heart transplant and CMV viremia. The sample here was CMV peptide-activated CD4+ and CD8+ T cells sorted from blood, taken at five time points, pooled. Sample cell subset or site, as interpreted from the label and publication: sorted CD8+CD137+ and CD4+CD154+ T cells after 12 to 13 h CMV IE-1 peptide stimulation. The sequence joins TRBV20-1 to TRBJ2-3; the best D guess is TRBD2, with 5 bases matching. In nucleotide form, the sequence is TGCAGTGCTAGAGAAGATGACTACCCGAGAACAGATACGCAGTATTTT. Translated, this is CSAREDDYPRTDTQYF.